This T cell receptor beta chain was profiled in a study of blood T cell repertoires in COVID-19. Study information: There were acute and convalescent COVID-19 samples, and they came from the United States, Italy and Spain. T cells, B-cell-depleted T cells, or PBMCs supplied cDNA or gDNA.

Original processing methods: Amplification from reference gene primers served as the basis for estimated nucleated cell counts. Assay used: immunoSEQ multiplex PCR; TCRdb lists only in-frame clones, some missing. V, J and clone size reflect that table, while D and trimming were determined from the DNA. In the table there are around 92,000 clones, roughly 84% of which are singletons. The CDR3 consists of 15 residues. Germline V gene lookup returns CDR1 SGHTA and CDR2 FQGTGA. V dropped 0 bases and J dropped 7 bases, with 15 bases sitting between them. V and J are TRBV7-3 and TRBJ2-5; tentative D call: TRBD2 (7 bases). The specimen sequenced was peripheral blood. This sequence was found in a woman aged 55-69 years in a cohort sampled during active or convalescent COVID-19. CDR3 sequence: CASSLTGGQPGTQYF. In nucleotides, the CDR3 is TGTGCCAGCAGCTTAACGGGGGGGCAACCAGGGACCCAGTACTTC.